Listed below are T cell receptor beta chains from one sample, sequenced in a study of T cells after posttransplantation cyclophosphamide. Sequencing used immunoSEQ multiplex PCR; TCRdb keeps in-frame clones, though not all of them. Of some 18,000 clones listed, roughly 87% are singletons. The starting material was PBMCs, obtained after allogeneic stem cell transplant with posttransplant cyclophosphamide. These TCRs come from a female patient in her 40s who received an allogeneic stem cell transplant from a related donor, was CMV-positive, and had no GVHD. Some T cells could come from the graft donor. The CDR3 runs from the conserved cysteine through the conserved F or W. A D gene is named only where the DNA matches it firmly. Clone sizes are given selectively: once, few, many, or a class where the clone is expanded.

TRBV9,TRBJ1-2,.,.,TGTGCCAGCAGCGCCCTATTCAACTATGGCTACACCTTC,CASSALFNYGYTF
TRBV30,TRBJ1-6,.,few,TGTGCCTGGAGTCCGTGGGCGCAGAATTCACCCCTCCACTTT,CAWSPWAQNSPLHF
TRBV7-3,TRBJ2-5,TRBD2,.,TGTGCCAGCAGCTTCGTGGGAGGGGTCCCGGGGGAGACCCAGTACTTC,CASSFVGGVPGETQYF
TRBV29-1,TRBJ2-3,.,.,TGCAGTGTGACAGGACACAGGGGCACAGATACGCAGTATTTT,CSVTGHRGTDTQYF
TRBV7-2,TRBJ2-2,TRBD2,once,TGTGCCAGCAGCTACCGGATAGCGGGAGTCACCGGGGAGCTGTTTTTT,CASSYRIAGVTGELFF
TRBV2,TRBJ1-1,TRBD1,.,TGTGCCAGCAGTGAAGATAGGCACAGGGGAACTGAAGCTTTCTTT,CASSEDRHRGTEAFF
TRBV5-8,TRBJ2-7,.,.,TGTGCCAGCAGCTTGATGGGGAGACTCATCGAATACGAGCAGTACTTC,CASSLMGRLIEYEQYF
TRBV5-1,TRBJ2-1,TRBD2,.,TGCGCCAGCAGCTGGGAGGGGAATGAGCAGTTCTTC,CASSWEGNEQFF
TRBV23-1,TRBJ2-5,.,.,TGCGCCAGCCTTCAACCGGACAGTCCAGGGGGAGGGACCCAGTACTTC,CASLQPDSPGGGTQYF
TRBV15,TRBJ1-1,.,.,TGTGCCACCAGCAGAGTTATGAACACTGAAGCTTTCTTT,CATSRVMNTEAFF
TRBV2,TRBJ1-5,TRBD1,.,TGTGCCAGCAGGCAGGGGGTCGACAATCAGCCCCAGCATTTT,CASRQGVDNQPQHF
TRBV27,TRBJ2-3,.,.,TGTGCCAGCAGTTCGGGAGATAGCACAGATACGCAGTATTTT,CASSSGDSTDTQYF
TRBV10-2,TRBJ2-7,.,once,TGCGCCAGCAGTGAGTGGTCCGGGAACTCCTACGAGCAGTACTTC,CASSEWSGNSYEQYF
TRBV27,TRBJ1-1,TRBD1,.,TGTGCCAGCAGTTTATCAACACCGATAGGCAGGGGGCGAAGTAGAACTGAAGCTTTCTTT,CASSLSTPIGRGRSRTEAFF
TRBV4-2,TRBJ2-2,TRBD2,.,TGTGCCAGCAGCCAAGAGGGGGGGACTAGTACCGGGGAGCTGTTTTTT,CASSQEGGTSTGELFF
TRBV11-3,TRBJ2-3,TRBD1,.,TGTGCCAGCAGCCCGGGACAGGTTAGCGATACGCAGTATTTT,CASSPGQVSDTQYF
TRBV9,TRBJ2-3,.,.,TGTGCCAGCAGCGTAGCTGATACGCAGTATTTT,CASSVADTQYF
TRBV18,TRBJ2-3,.,.,TGTGCCAGCTCACCATCTCCTTCGACAGCAGATACGCAGTATTTT,CASSPSPSTADTQYF
TRBV27,TRBJ2-5,.,.,TGTGCCAGCAGCCACAGGCCACAAGAGACCCAGTACTTC,CASSHRPQETQYF
TRBV6-4,TRBJ2-7,TRBD2,.,TGTGCCAGCAGTGAGAGCGGGAGTGGATCCTACGAGCAGTACTTC,CASSESGSGSYEQYF
TRBV14,TRBJ1-5,.,.,TGTGCCAGCAGCCAAGAGGGCGGGCGGGTCAATCAGCCCCAGCATTTT,CASSQEGGRVNQPQHF
TRBV10-3,TRBJ2-1,.,.,TGTGCCATCAGTGATCCCGGGACACCAGCCTACAATGAGCAGTTCTTC,CAISDPGTPAYNEQFF
TRBV6-4,TRBJ2-7,.,.,TGTGCCAGCAGTGCCCCGTTGGACTACATCGTTTCCTACGAGCAGTACTTC,CASSAPLDYIVSYEQYF
TRBV7-3,TRBJ2-1,TRBD2,.,TGTGCCAGCAGCTTAATTCCTAGCGGGGAGCAGTTCTTC,CASSLIPSGEQFF
TRBV18,TRBJ1-1,.,.,TGTGCCAGCTCACTTAATACAGGGCCAGGCAACACTGAAGCTTTCTTT,CASSLNTGPGNTEAFF
TRBV18,TRBJ1-4,TRBD1,.,TGTGCCAGCTCATCGGACAGGGTTAATGAAAAACTGTTTTTT,CASSSDRVNEKLFF
TRBV6-5,TRBJ1-5,TRBD1,once,TGTGCCAGCAGTCGAGCCCCAGGGGGCGACCAGCCCCAGCATTTT,CASSRAPGGDQPQHF
TRBV7-9,TRBJ1-1,.,.,TGTGCCAGCAGGGTGCTCAGACCGGGGACTGAAGCTTTCTTT,CASRVLRPGTEAFF
TRBV19,TRBJ2-2,.,.,TGTGCCAGTAGCCCCGTTCGGGGTTCCACCGGGGAGCTGTTTTTT,CASSPVRGSTGELFF
TRBV27,TRBJ2-4,TRBD1,.,TGTGCCAGCAGTTCGGGACAGCTTGTAGCCAAAAACATTCAGTACTTC,CASSSGQLVAKNIQYF
TRBV10-3,TRBJ2-3,.,.,TGTGCCGCTGCCTACCCCACTTTCGGGACACTTAGCACAGATACGCAGTATTTT,CAAAYPTFGTLSTDTQYF
TRBV30,TRBJ1-4,.,medium-sized,TGTGCCTGGAACCCGGGAGGCCATAGAGATGAAAAACTGTTTTTT,CAWNPGGHRDEKLFF
TRBV18,TRBJ2-2,TRBD1,.,TGTGCCAGCTCATCCCCGGGACAGTCGAACACCGGGGAGCTGTTTTTT,CASSSPGQSNTGELFF
TRBV28,TRBJ2-4,TRBD1,.,TGTGCCAGCAGTTTCCTCGTCCGGGACAGGGGGGGAAACATTCAGTACTTC,CASSFLVRDRGGNIQYF
TRBV27,TRBJ1-3,.,few,TGTGCCAGCAGTTCAACGGGGGAAAACACCATATATTTT,CASSSTGENTIYF
TRBV7-6,TRBJ2-2,.,.,TGTGCCAGCAGCATATACACCGGGGAGCTGTTTTTT,CASSIYTGELFF
TRBV19,TRBJ2-1,.,.,TGTGCCAGTACCGCGGACGCGGGCAATGAGCAGTTCTTC,CASTADAGNEQFF
TRBV19,TRBJ1-5,.,.,TGTGCCAGTATGAATGGCGGACAGTACAATCAGCCCCAGCATTTT,CASMNGGQYNQPQHF
TRBV28,TRBJ2-1,TRBD2,.,TGTGCCAGCAGGACGGCGGGAGGGCCTGGTGAGCAGTTCTTC,CASRTAGGPGEQFF
TRBV9,TRBJ1-1,.,few,TGTGCCAGCAGCCCAGGGACAACTGAAGCTTTCTTT,CASSPGTTEAFF
TRBV19,TRBJ2-1,.,few,TGTGCCAGTAGTGACCCGTCTAGCGTCCCCTACAATGAGCAGTTCTTC,CASSDPSSVPYNEQFF
TRBV4-3,TRBJ2-1,TRBD2,.,TGCGCCAGCAGCCAAGATCTGGCTAGCGGGAGTAAGGGTGAGCAGTTCTTC,CASSQDLASGSKGEQFF
TRBV2,TRBJ2-1,.,.,TGTGCCAGCACCAAGGGGTTCACGGATGAGCAGTTCTTC,CASTKGFTDEQFF
TRBV15,TRBJ2-3,TRBD1,.,TGTGCCACCTTTAATTTCCGTGGACAGGATAGAGATACGCAGTATTTT,CATFNFRGQDRDTQYF
TRBV28,TRBJ2-1,TRBD1,few,TGTGCCAGCAGTCCTGGGGGACAGGGGAAAAGAAATGAGCAGTTCTTC,CASSPGGQGKRNEQFF
TRBV10-2,TRBJ2-7,.,.,TGCGCCAGCAGTGGGGGCTCGAACTACGAGCAGTACTTC,CASSGGSNYEQYF